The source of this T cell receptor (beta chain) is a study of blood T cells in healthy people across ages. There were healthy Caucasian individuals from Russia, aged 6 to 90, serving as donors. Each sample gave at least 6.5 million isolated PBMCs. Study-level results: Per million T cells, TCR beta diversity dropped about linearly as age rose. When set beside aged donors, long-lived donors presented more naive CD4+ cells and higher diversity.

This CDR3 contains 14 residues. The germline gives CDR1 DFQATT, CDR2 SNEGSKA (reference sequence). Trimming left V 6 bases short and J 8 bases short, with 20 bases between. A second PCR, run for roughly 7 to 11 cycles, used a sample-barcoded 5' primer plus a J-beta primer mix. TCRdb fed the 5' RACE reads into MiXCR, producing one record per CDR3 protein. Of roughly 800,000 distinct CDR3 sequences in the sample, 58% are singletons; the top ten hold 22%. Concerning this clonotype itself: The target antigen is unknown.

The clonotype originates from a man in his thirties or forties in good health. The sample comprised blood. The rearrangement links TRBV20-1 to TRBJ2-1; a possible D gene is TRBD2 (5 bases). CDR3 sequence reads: CSAPGVPLWDEQFF. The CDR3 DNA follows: TGCAGTGCCCCCGGGGTTCCTCTCTGGGATGAGCAGTTCTTC.